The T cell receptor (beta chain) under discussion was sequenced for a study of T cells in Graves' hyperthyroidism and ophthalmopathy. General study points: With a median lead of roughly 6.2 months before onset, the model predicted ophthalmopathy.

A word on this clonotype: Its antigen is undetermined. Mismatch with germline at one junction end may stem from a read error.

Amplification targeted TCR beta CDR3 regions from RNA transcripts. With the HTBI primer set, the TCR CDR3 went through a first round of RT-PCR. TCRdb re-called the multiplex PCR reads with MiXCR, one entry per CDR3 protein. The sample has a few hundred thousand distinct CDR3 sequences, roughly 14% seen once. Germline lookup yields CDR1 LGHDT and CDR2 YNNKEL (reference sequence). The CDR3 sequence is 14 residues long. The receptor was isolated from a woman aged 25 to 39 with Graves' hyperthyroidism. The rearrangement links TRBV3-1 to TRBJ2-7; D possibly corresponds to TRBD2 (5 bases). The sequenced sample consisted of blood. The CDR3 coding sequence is TGTGTCAGCAGCCCGGAGAGCGGTTCCTACGAGCAGTACTTC. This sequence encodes CVSSPESGSYEQYF.